The 12 T cell receptor beta chains below were found in one sample sequenced in a study of blood T cell repertoires in COVID-19. Profiling relied on immunoSEQ multiplex PCR, and the TCRdb table lists in-frame clones only, not all of them. Of some 200,000 clones detected, around nine tenths appear once; the ten largest clones hold 4.5% to 5.5%. The sequenced sample consisted of peripheral blood. These receptors all stem from a woman in her thirties or forties with acute or convalescent COVID-19.

The rearrangement uses TRBV24-1 and TRBJ2-3; D might be TRBD2 (5 bases). Germline CDR1 is KGHDR and CDR2 is SFDVKD. The CDR3 length is 13 residues. V was clipped by 5 bases and J by 1 base, with 6 bases between them. The CDR3 loop is CATSVGGTDTQYF. CDR3 DNA sequence: TGTGCCACCAGTGTGGGAGGCACAGATACGCAGTATTTT.

The chain carries TRBV6-1 and TRBJ1-2; D unresolved. V dropped 3 bases and J dropped 8 bases, with 10 bases sitting between them. The CDR3 has 12 amino acids. Germline V gene sequence: CDR1 MNHNS, CDR2 SASEGT. CDR3 coding DNA: TGTGCCAGCAGTGAGAGGGTCGGCGGCTACACCTTC. Translation gives CASSERVGGYTF.

V gene TRBV7-6 combines with J gene TRBJ1-6, with D tentatively TRBD1 (6 bases). Germline V lookup: CDR1 SGHVS, CDR2 FNYEAQ. The CDR3 runs 15 residues. V was pared by 4 bases and J by 7 bases, with 14 bases between. CDR3 DNA sequence: TGTGCCAGCAGCTCAAGAGGGGGGGGCAATTCACCCCTCCACTTT. Translation gives CASSSRGGGNSPLHF. Drawing the rest from reference TRBV7-6 and TRBJ1-6, the complete variable domain is GAGVSQSPRYKVTKRGQDVALRCDPISGHVSLYWYRQALGQGPEFLTYFNYEAQQDKSGLPNDRFSAERPEGSISTLTIQRTEQRDSAMYRCASSSRGGGNSPLHFGNGTRLTVT.

The CDR3: CASSSLTGHYEQYV. The DNA of the CDR3 is TGTGCCAGCAGTTCACTGACGGGACACTACGAGCAGTACGTC. The chain couples TRBV6-5 to TRBJ2-7; the D gene is possibly TRBD1 (6 bases). CDR3 length: 14 residues. The V gene's germline CDR1 is MNHEY and CDR2 SVGAGI. Deletions cut 4 bases from V and 3 bases from J, with 13 bases between.

The chain carries TRBV7-3 and TRBJ1-6, with TRBD1 matching 8 bases. The CDR3 spans 16 residues. The V and J ends lost 6 bases and 10 bases, in that order; junction bases with no gene match: 14. The germline gives CDR1 SGHTA, CDR2 FQGTGA. DNA for the CDR3: TGTGCCAGCAGACCCGGGGGCGCAGGGGGCCGATCACCCCTCCACTTT. Encoded protein: CASRPGGAGGRSPLHF.

The chain is built from TRBV3-1 (or the pseudogene TRBV3-2) and TRBJ1-1; a weak D match, TRBD1 (5 bases). V was cut by 3 bases and J by 1 base, with 15 bases left in between. Germline assignment: CDR1 LGHDT and CDR2 YNNKEL (reference sequence). The CDR3 covers 16 residues. CDR3 in amino acids: CASSQEGAVKNTEAFF. For the CDR3, the DNA is TGTGCCAGCAGCCAGGAAGGGGCGGTTAAGAACACTGAAGCTTTCTTT.

This chain uses TRBV6-1 with TRBJ1-4, with 9 bases that match TRBD1. Unmatched junction bases numbered 11, after V lost 2 bases and J lost 7 bases. Germline values: CDR1 MNHNS, CDR2 SASEGT. This CDR3 has 17 residues. CDR3 loop: CASSELLGTGRGEKLFF. In nucleotides, the CDR3 is TGTGCCAGCAGTGAACTCTTAGGGACAGGGCGTGGTGAAAAACTGTTTTTT.

The chain uses TRBV7-9 and TRBJ1-1; D perhaps matches TRBD1 (6 bases). V shed 4 bases and J shed 1 base, with 10 bases lying between them. The CDR3 is 14 amino acids. The germline V gene has CDR1 SEHNR and CDR2 FQNEAQ (reference sequence). The CDR3 DNA sequence: TGTGCCAGCAGCTACGGGGGGGCGAACACTGAAGCTTTCTTT. This gives the protein CASSYGGANTEAFF.

V gene TRBV24-1 combines with J gene TRBJ2-2; D possibly corresponds to TRBD1 (5 bases). V lost 5 bases and J lost 6, with 9 bases in between. Per germline, CDR1 KGHDR and CDR2 SFDVKD. The CDR3 has 13 residues. The CDR3, as DNA: TGTGCCACCAGTGTCAGGGCGGCCGGGGAGCTGTTTTTT. Protein product: CATSVRAAGELFF.

The rearrangement uses TRBV6-5 and TRBJ2-3, with TRBD1 matching over 8 bases. J was trimmed by 5 bases and V by 4 bases; bases with no gene match: 5. The CDR3 is 14 residues long. Per germline, CDR1 MNHEY and CDR2 SVGAGI. CDR3 region: CASSSAGGGDTQYF. CDR3 DNA sequence: TGTGCCAGCAGTTCCGCAGGGGGCGGAGATACGCAGTATTTT.

This chain joins TRBV10-3 and TRBJ1-1; D perhaps matches TRBD1 (5 bases). V was clipped by 7 bases and J by 3 bases, with 15 bases between them. From germline, CDR1 is ENHRY and CDR2 SYGVKD. The CDR3 totals 14 residues. CDR3 residues: CAITDRGRDTEAFF. The CDR3 DNA is TGTGCCATCACCGACCGGGGGAGGGACACTGAAGCTTTCTTT.

The V gene is TRBV20-1, the J gene TRBJ1-2, with TRBD1 matching 7 bases. CDR3 length: 11 amino acids. Germline V gene data show CDR1 as DFQATT and CDR2 as SNEGSKA (reference sequence). J lost 8 bases, V lost 6 bases, and 6 bases had no gene match. The CDR3 sequence is CSASQGEGYTF. The CDR3 DNA sequence: TGCAGTGCCTCCCAGGGGGAAGGCTACACCTTC.